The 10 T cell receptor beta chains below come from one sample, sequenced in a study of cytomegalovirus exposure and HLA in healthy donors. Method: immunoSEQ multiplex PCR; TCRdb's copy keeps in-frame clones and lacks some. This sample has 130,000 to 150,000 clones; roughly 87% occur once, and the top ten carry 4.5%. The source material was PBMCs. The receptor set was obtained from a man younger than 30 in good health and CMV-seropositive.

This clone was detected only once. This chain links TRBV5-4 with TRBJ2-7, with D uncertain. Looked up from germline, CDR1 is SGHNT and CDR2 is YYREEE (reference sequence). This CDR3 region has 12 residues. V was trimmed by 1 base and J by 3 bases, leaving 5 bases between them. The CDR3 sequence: CASSLLGYEQYF. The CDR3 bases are TGTGCCAGCAGCTTGCTAGGCTACGAGCAGTACTTC.

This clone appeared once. CDR3: CASSPGGPFHEQYF. The CDR3 bases are TGTGCCAGCTCACCGGGGGGGCCCTTCCACGAGCAGTACTTC. The chain couples TRBV18 to TRBJ2-7; a possible D gene is TRBD2 (7 bases). The CDR3 spans 14 residues. The V gene's germline CDR1 is KGHSH and CDR2 LQKENI. V was shortened by 3 bases and J by 5 bases, with 14 bases between the two germline ends. The full variable domain, completed using reference TRBV18 and TRBJ2-7, is NAGVMQNPRHLVRRRGQEARLRCSPMKGHSHVYWYRQLPEEGLKFMVYLQKENIIDESGMPKERFSAEFPKEGPSILRIQQVVRGDSAAYFCASSPGGPFHEQYFGPGTRLTVT.

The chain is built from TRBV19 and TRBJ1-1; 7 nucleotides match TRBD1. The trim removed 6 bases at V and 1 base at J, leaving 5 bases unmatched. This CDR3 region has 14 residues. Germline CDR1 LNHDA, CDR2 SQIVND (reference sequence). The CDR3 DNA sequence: TGTGCCAGTAGACCACAGGGGCCGAACACTGAAGCTTTCTTT. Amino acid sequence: CASRPQGPNTEAFF.

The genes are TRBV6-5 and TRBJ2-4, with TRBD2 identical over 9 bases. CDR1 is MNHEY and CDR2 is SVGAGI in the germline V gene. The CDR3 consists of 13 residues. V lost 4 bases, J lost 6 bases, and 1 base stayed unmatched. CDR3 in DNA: TGTGCCAGCAGTTCGACTAGCGGAAACATTCAGTACTTC. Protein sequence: CASSSTSGNIQYF.

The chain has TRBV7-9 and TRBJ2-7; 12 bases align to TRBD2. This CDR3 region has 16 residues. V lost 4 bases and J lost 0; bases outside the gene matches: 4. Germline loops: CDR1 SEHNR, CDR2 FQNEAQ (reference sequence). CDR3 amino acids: CASSSRTSGASYEQYF. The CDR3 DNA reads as TGTGCCAGCAGCTCCCGGACTAGCGGGGCCTCCTACGAGCAGTACTTC.

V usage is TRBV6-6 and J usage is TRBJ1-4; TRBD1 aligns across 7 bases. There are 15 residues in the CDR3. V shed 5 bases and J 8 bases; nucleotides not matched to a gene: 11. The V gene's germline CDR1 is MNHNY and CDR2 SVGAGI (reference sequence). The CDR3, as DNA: TGTGCCAGCAGTCGACCTACAGGGGTGGGCGAAAAACTGTTTTTT. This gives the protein CASSRPTGVGEKLFF.

CDR3 residues: CASSDYGELFF. CDR3 DNA sequence: TGCGCCAGCAGTGATTATGGGGAGCTGTTTTTT. This chain joins TRBV10-1 and TRBJ2-2, with D unclear. The V end lost 3 bases, the J end lost 8 bases, and 4 bases lay between the germline ends. The CDR3 has 11 residues. Germline V gene sequence: CDR1 WNHNN, CDR2 SYGVQD (reference sequence).

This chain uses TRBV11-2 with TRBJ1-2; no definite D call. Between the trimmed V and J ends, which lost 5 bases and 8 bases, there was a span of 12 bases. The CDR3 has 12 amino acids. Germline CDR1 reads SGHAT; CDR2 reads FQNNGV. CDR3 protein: CASSPGTRGYTF. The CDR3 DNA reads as TGTGCCAGCAGCCCCGGTACGCGCGGCTACACCTTC.

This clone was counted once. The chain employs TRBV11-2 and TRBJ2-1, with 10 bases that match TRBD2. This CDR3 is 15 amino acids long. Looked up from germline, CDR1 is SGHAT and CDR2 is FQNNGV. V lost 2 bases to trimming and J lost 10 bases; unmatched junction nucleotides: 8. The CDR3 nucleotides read TGTGCCAGCAGCTTAATCCTCCTAGCGGGGGAGGAGCAGTTCTTC. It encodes CASSLILLAGEEQFF.

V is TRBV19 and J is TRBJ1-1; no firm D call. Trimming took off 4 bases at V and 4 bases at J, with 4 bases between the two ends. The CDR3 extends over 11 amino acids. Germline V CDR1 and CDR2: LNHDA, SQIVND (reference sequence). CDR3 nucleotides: TGTGCCAGTAGTACAATCACTGAAGCTTTCTTT. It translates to CASSTITEAFF.